A single sample gave rise to the 13 T cell receptor beta chains below, sequenced in a study of identical twins. TCRdb itself ran the 5' RACE reads through MiXCR, one entry per CDR3 protein. This table has about 290,000 distinct CDR3 sequences, over 8.5% appearing once. This sample also appeared in a second study, on yellow fever vaccine responses in identical twins.

The sample was CD8+ T cells sorted from blood. The receptors originated from a woman aged 18-29 years in good health.

This clonotype was counted at least ten times. The V call is TRBV29-1, the J call TRBJ2-1; possibly TRBD2 for D (6 bases). The CDR3 has 15 amino acids. Trimming took 6 bases from V and 8 from J, leaving 23 bases between them. The V gene's germline CDR1 is SQVTM and CDR2 ANQGSEA. CDR3 sequence: CSVGDWNLGGDEQFF. DNA of the CDR3: TGCAGCGTAGGGGACTGGAATCTAGGTGGCGATGAGCAGTTCTTC.

This clonotype was observed once. This chain uses TRBV28 with TRBJ2-7; 7 bases align to TRBD1. Germline V gene sequence: CDR1 MDHEN, CDR2 SYDVKM. This CDR3 is 14 amino acids long. V gave up 10 bases and J gave up 2 bases; unmatched junction bases: 11. CDR3 protein: CATEEQGVPYEQYF. CDR3 nucleotide sequence: TGTGCCACGGAGGAGCAGGGGGTACCCTACGAGCAGTACTTC.

This clonotype has only a few counts. This chain uses TRBV6-1 with TRBJ2-1, with 11 bases matching TRBD2. There are 17 residues in the CDR3. Unmatched junction bases numbered 7, after V lost 6 bases and J lost 0 bases. Germline V CDR1 and CDR2: MNHNS, SASEGT. CDR3 DNA: TGTGCCAGCAGGGCATCTCTAGCGGGAGGCTCCTACAATGAGCAGTTCTTC. Its translation: CASRASLAGGSYNEQFF.

This clonotype was seen more than once but under ten times. This chain links TRBV3-1 with TRBJ2-7; the match to TRBD1 covers 10 bases. This CDR3 spans 16 amino acids. CDR1 is LGHDT and CDR2 is YNNKEL in the germline V gene (reference sequence). After removal of 0 bases from V and 4 bases from J, the junction contained 6 bases not matched to a gene. The CDR3 DNA reads TGTGCCAGCAGCCAAGAGCGGACAGGGGGGAAATACGAGCAGTACTTC. Its translation: CASSQERTGGKYEQYF.

The table lists this clonotype with a few counts. The genes are TRBV7-8 and TRBJ2-3; D remains ambiguous. With 1 base removed from V and 0 bases from J, the gap between germline ends came to 8 bases. In germline, CDR1 is SGHVS, CDR2 FQNEAQ. This CDR3 is built from 15 residues. Here the CDR3 reads CASSLETLSTDTQYF. CDR3 coding DNA: TGTGCCAGCAGCTTAGAGACACTTAGCACAGATACGCAGTATTTT.

The V and J genes are TRBV29-1 and TRBJ2-1; 10 bases are a match to TRBD2. Per germline, CDR1 SQVTM and CDR2 ANQGSEA. Trimming took 6 bases from V and 2 from J; bases not matched to a gene: 4. This CDR3 is built from 14 residues. As DNA, the CDR3 is TGCAGCGTCAGAGCGGGGGGGACCTACAATGAGCAGTTCTTC. This encodes CSVRAGGTYNEQFF.

This clonotype was detected only a few times. This chain uses TRBV29-1 with TRBJ2-7, with D hard to call. Germline V gives CDR1 SQVTM, CDR2 ANQGSEA. The V end lost 6 bases, the J end lost 0 bases, and 9 bases lay between the germline ends. The CDR3 spans 12 residues. The CDR3 loop is CSVTKSSYEQYF. CDR3 DNA sequence: TGCAGCGTAACCAAGAGCTCCTACGAGCAGTACTTC.

There are many counts of this clonotype. In nucleotides, the CDR3 is TGTGCCACCAGCAGGACAGGGGGCGAGCAGTACTTC. Amino acid sequence: CATSRTGGEQYF. The rearrangement joins TRBV15 to TRBJ2-7; 9 bases are a match to TRBD1. This CDR3 contains 12 residues. CDR1 is LNHNV and CDR2 is YYDKDF in the germline V gene (reference sequence). V trimming: 3 bases; J trimming: 6 bases; junction bases outside the gene matches: 0.

This clonotype was seen a handful of times. The chain employs TRBV5-1 and TRBJ2-3, with TRBD2 identical over 12 bases. Losses at the gene ends were 2 bases for V and 4 bases for J; bases not matched to a gene: 20. The germline V gene has CDR1 SGHRS and CDR2 YFSETQ. The CDR3 is 21 residues long. For the CDR3, the DNA is TGCGCCAGCAGCTTACGGACTAGCGGGACGGATAATCTAGGTGGTGCAGATACGCAGTATTTT. The encoded protein is CASSLRTSGTDNLGGADTQYF.

This sequence joins TRBV4-3 and TRBJ2-1; TRBD2 is a possible D gene (6 bases). This CDR3 has 16 residues. The germline gives CDR1 LGHNA, CDR2 YSLEER. The V and J ends lost 1 base and 0 bases respectively, with 10 bases between them. The CDR3 here is CASSQASAYSYNEQFF. CDR3 DNA sequence: TGCGCCAGCAGCCAAGCTAGCGCATACTCCTACAATGAGCAGTTCTTC.

This clonotype came up many times. The chain combines TRBV4-2 with TRBJ2-2; D is undetermined. Trimming removed 3 bases at V and 0 bases at J, with 2 bases between. Germline values: CDR1 LGHNA, CDR2 YNFKEQ. CDR3 size: 13 residues. The CDR3 region is CASSHPNTGELFF. DNA for the CDR3: TGTGCCAGCAGCCACCCGAACACCGGGGAGCTGTTTTTT.

Many counts were recorded for this clonotype. The chain uses TRBV15 and TRBJ2-2, with TRBD2 identical over 7 bases. Looked up from germline, CDR1 is LNHNV and CDR2 is YYDKDF (reference sequence). Trimming took 3 bases from V and 0 from J; bases not matched to a gene: 10. The CDR3 contains 18 residues. As DNA, the CDR3 is TGTGCCACCAGCAGTGGGGTCTCTAGCGGAGCGAACACCGGGGAGCTGTTTTTT. It specifies CATSSGVSSGANTGELFF.

In its sample, this clonotype was seen many times. The chain couples TRBV6-2 or TRBV6-3 to TRBJ2-4; D may be TRBD2 (5 bases). Germline loops: CDR1 MNHEY, CDR2 SVGEGT. The CDR3 has 18 amino acids. Trimming took 3 bases from V and 4 from J, leaving 22 bases between them. The CDR3 sequence is CASSYSAWEPELKNIQYF. Written as DNA, the CDR3 is TGTGCCAGCAGTTATAGCGCGTGGGAGCCGGAGTTGAAAAACATTCAGTACTTC.